The next 3 T cell receptor beta chains were all read from a single sample in a study of graft-versus-host responses after intestinal transplantation. TCRdb's table, derived via immunoSEQ multiplex PCR, lists solely in-frame clones and lacks some. Of approximately 38,000 clones in the sample, about four fifths were seen once. The sequenced sample was PBMCs, obtained approximately 1,000 days after transplant. The source is a human patient who received an intestinal transplant, so some T cells may come from the graft donor.

This clone was counted only a few times. The rearrangement uses TRBV13 and TRBJ2-5; D is ambiguous. Trimming took off 1 base at V and 1 base at J, with 19 bases between the two ends. The CDR3 is made up of 18 amino acids. Germline assignment: CDR1 PRHDT and CDR2 FYEKMQ (reference sequence). CDR3 sequence: CASSLVKDVTGAQETQYF. CDR3 nucleotides: TGTGCCAGCAGCTTAGTGAAGGACGTAACGGGTGCCCAAGAGACCCAGTACTTC.

In its sample, this clone is medium-sized. The chain has TRBV6-4 and TRBJ2-3; tentative D call: TRBD2 (6 bases). Germline V CDR1 and CDR2: MRHNA, SNTAGT. This CDR3 has 14 residues. Trimming took 8 bases from V and 0 from J, leaving 12 bases between them. The CDR3 spells CASGSGGSTDTQYF. CDR3 nucleotides: TGTGCCAGCGGGTCTGGGGGGAGCACAGATACGCAGTATTTT.

The V and J genes are TRBV7-2 and TRBJ2-7, with 9 nucleotides matching TRBD1. V shed 4 bases, J shed 4 bases, and the junction held 5 bases outside the gene matches. The germline V gene has CDR1 SGHTA and CDR2 FQGNSA. This CDR3 spans 14 amino acids. The CDR3 here is CASSYYRGQYEQYF. In DNA form, the CDR3 reads TGTGCCAGCAGCTACTACAGGGGGCAGTACGAGCAGTACTTC.